These T cell receptor beta chains were read from a single sample in a study of blood T cell repertoires in COVID-19. Measured with immunoSEQ multiplex PCR; TCRdb has only the in-frame clones, and not every one. The sample contains around 140,000 clones, 81% of which appear only once. Source material: peripheral blood. These receptor sequences come from a woman aged 55-69 years with active or convalescent COVID-19. Each CDR3 is given with its conserved first and last residue. The D gene is left open where the match is weak. Clone size, where shown, is once, few, many, or a class for clones that have expanded.

v_gene,d_gene,abundance,j_gene,CDR3nt,CDR3aa
TRBV6-4,TRBD2,.,TRBJ2-3,TGTGCCAGCAGTGATGCCGTAGCGGGGGGGCCAGATACGCAGTATTTT,CASSDAVAGGPDTQYF
TRBV7-6,TRBD1,.,TRBJ1-2,TGTGCCAGCAGCTTAGACCGACAGGGGGGCTATGGCTACACCTTC,CASSLDRQGGYGYTF
TRBV5-8,TRBD1,once,TRBJ2-3,TGTGCCAGCAGCTTGGCAGGGGGTAATACGCAGTATTTT,CASSLAGGNTQYF
TRBV6-5,.,.,TRBJ2-3,TGTGCCAGCAGTTCGGACTTTAGCACAGATACGCAGTATTTT,CASSSDFSTDTQYF
TRBV28,TRBD1,once,TRBJ1-6,TGTGCCAGGCCGGGACAGCCCTTGTTAAATTCACCCCTCCACTTT,CARPGQPLLNSPLHF
TRBV5-1,.,.,TRBJ2-1,TGCGCCAGCAGCTTGGGGCCCTCTAATGAGCAGTTCTTC,CASSLGPSNEQFF
TRBV30,TRBD1,.,TRBJ1-1,TGTGCCTGGAGGGGGGATGAAGGACAGGGAGACACTGAAGCTTTCTTT,CAWRGDEGQGDTEAFF
TRBV19,TRBD2,once,TRBJ2-2,TGTGCCAGTAGTATAAAGCGAGCGGGGCTATCCACCGGGGAGCTGTTTTTT,CASSIKRAGLSTGELFF
TRBV29-1,.,.,TRBJ2-7,TGCAGCGTTCGAGGTATGGGCGGGACAGCTCTCTACGAGCAGTACTTC,CSVRGMGGTALYEQYF
TRBV5-4,TRBD1,.,TRBJ1-4,TGTGCCAGCAGCTATACACCGGGACAGGGTTATGAAAAACTGTTTTTT,CASSYTPGQGYEKLFF
TRBV28,.,.,TRBJ1-2,TGTGCCAGCAGTCAACAGTTCCCCAGGGCGATCTATGGCTACACCTTC,CASSQQFPRAIYGYTF
TRBV6-5,TRBD2,.,TRBJ2-7,TGTGCCAGCCGAAGGGGTGCGGGAGGGACCGACGAGCAGTACTTC,CASRRGAGGTDEQYF
TRBV5-1,.,.,TRBJ1-4,TGCGCCAGCAGTCGGGACACCCGGAATGAAAAACTGTTTTTT,CASSRDTRNEKLFF
TRBV9,.,.,TRBJ1-1,TGTGCCAGCAGCAGCCCCCGGGGGATGGATAACACTGAAGCTTTCTTT,CASSSPRGMDNTEAFF
TRBV7-9,TRBD1,.,TRBJ2-2,TGTGCCAGCAGCCTGACAGGGGTCCACACCGGGGAGCTGTTTTTT,CASSLTGVHTGELFF
TRBV28,.,few,TRBJ1-5,TGTGCCAGCAGTCTCACCTCCAGGGGACAGCCCCAGCATTTT,CASSLTSRGQPQHF
TRBV4-3,.,.,TRBJ1-1,TGCGCCAGCAGCCCTAGCCAGTACACTGAAGCTTTCTTT,CASSPSQYTEAFF
TRBV6-5,TRBD1,.,TRBJ1-1,TGTGCCAGCAGTTTAGGACAGGGGGTTACCCTTGGTGAAGCTTTCTTT,CASSLGQGVTLGEAFF
TRBV18,TRBD1,once,TRBJ2-7,TGTGCCAGCTCACCACGGGACAGCGCCAGCTCCTACGAGCAGTACTTC,CASSPRDSASSYEQYF
TRBV2,TRBD2,.,TRBJ2-7,TGTGCCAGCAGTGAGAACGCGGGAGCTGGCCACGAGCAGTACTTC,CASSENAGAGHEQYF
TRBV29-1,TRBD1,.,TRBJ1-2,TGCAGCGTTGGGGGACAGGACTATGGCTACACCTTC,CSVGGQDYGYTF
TRBV19,TRBD2,medium-sized,TRBJ2-7,TGTGCCAGTAGTATGGCTAGCGGGAACGACGAGCAGTACTTC,CASSMASGNDEQYF
TRBV18,.,once,TRBJ1-1,TGTGCCAGCTCACCAGGGACAAGGGAGGGGGCTTTCTTT,CASSPGTREGAFF
TRBV12-3/TRBV12-4,TRBD2,.,TRBJ2-5,TGTGCCAGCAGCTCTAGCGGCGCGGGGACCCAGTACTTC,CASSSSGAGTQYF
TRBV11-2,TRBD1,.,TRBJ1-2,TGTGCCAGCAGCTCGGGACAGAGTTATGGCTACACCTTC,CASSSGQSYGYTF
TRBV27,.,.,TRBJ1-6,TGTGCCAGCAGTCCACGACAGTATAATTCACCCCTCCACTTT,CASSPRQYNSPLHF
TRBV2,TRBD2,few,TRBJ2-7,TGTGCCAGCAGACCCGGACTAGCGGCCCCCTACGAGCAGTACTTC,CASRPGLAAPYEQYF
TRBV19,TRBD2,.,TRBJ2-1,TGTGCCAGTAGTACCCGCGGGGGTCGCGCTGCGGTTGAGCAGTTCTTC,CASSTRGGRAAVEQFF
TRBV5-1,TRBD1,.,TRBJ1-6,TGCGCCAGCAGCTTGGTGGACAGGGATAATTCACCCCTCCACTTT,CASSLVDRDNSPLHF
TRBV25-1,.,.,TRBJ1-1,TGTGCCAGCAGTGACCCTGGACTCGAGACTGAAGCTTTCTTT,CASSDPGLETEAFF
TRBV6-2/TRBV6-3,.,few,TRBJ2-5,TGTGCCAGCAGTAAGCTACAGGGTACCCAAGAGACCCAGTACTTC,CASSKLQGTQETQYF
TRBV5-1,TRBD2,.,TRBJ2-3,TGCGCCAGCAGCCAACGCGCCGGGACTAGCGGCCCAGATACGCAGTATTTT,CASSQRAGTSGPDTQYF
TRBV2,TRBD1,.,TRBJ2-7,TGTGCCAGCATCCGGGACAGGGTAGCCTACGAGCAGTACTTC,CASIRDRVAYEQYF
TRBV6-5,TRBD1,.,TRBJ1-1,TGTGCCACCTGGACAGGGAACACTGAAGCTTTCTTT,CATWTGNTEAFF
TRBV4-3,.,.,TRBJ1-2,TGCGCCAGCAGCCAAGTGTCAGGGGACCACTATGGCTACACCTTC,CASSQVSGDHYGYTF
TRBV6-5,.,.,TRBJ1-2,TGTGCCAGCAGTTCTACCCCCCACAGGTTGGCCTATGGCTACACTTTC,CASSSTPHRLAYGYTF
TRBV27,.,.,TRBJ1-2,TGTGCCAGCAGTTTATCCTTATCAGGGAATGGCTACACCTTC,CASSLSLSGNGYTF
TRBV6-6,TRBD1,.,TRBJ2-2,TGTGCCAGCAGTCCTGGACAGGGGGCCCCCGGGGAGCTGTTTTTT,CASSPGQGAPGELFF
TRBV2,.,.,TRBJ2-2,TGTGCCAGCGGGTCCAGGGGAAGGAACACCGGGGAGCTGTTTTTT,CASGSRGRNTGELFF
TRBV5-1,.,.,TRBJ2-2,TGCGCCAGCAGCTTGGGCCCACTACCGAACACCGGGGAGCTGTTTTTT,CASSLGPLPNTGELFF
TRBV27,.,.,TRBJ1-2,TGTGCCAGCAGTCCCCGAGGCAGAAGTAATTATGGCTACACCTTC,CASSPRGRSNYGYTF
TRBV19,TRBD2,.,TRBJ2-3,TGTGCCAGTCGGGACTATAGCACAGATACGCAGTATTTT,CASRDYSTDTQYF